Listed here is a single TCR beta chain. Its cognate antigen is unknown. Distinct nucleotide sequences in the sample also encode this CDR3. This sample is drawn from a study of T cell clonotyping in hematopoietic cell transplantation. Regarding the study as a whole: At the given depth, recipient repertoires were over 95% de novo clonotypes. Pathologically expanded recipient clonotypes increased progressively from day 30 to day 180 as diversity fell. Broader posttransplant TCR repertoire diversity was predicted by graft donor and pretransplant recipient Inverse Simpson Index values.

Some clones are missing from TCRdb's copy, which holds only in-frame ones; the method was immunoSEQ multiplex PCR. The sample lists under 6,000 clones, around 77% occurring once. Samples: about 28 days before transplant, then days 30, 100 and 180 after. Trimming took 4 bases from V and 3 from J, leaving 14 bases between them. The CDR3 runs 15 residues. Germline CDR1 and CDR2: SGHRS and YFSETQ. This chain links TRBV5-1 with TRBJ1-3, with D possibly being TRBD1 (5 bases). Source: PBMCs, taken 100 days after allogeneic stem cell transplant. The clonotype originates from a female patient between 50 and 59 years old who had an allogeneic stem cell transplant, so the T cells may come from the graft donor. Some clones in this sample may be carry-over from other donors' samples. The CDR3 loop is CASSPLGGGGNTIYF. The DNA for the CDR3 is TGCGCCAGCAGCCCCCTGGGGGGGGGTGGAAACACCATATATTTT. Based on the CDR3 plus reference TRBV5-1 and TRBJ1-3, the full variable domain is KAGVTQTPRYLIKTRGQQVTLSCSPISGHRSVSWYQQTPGQGLQFLFEYFSETQRNKGNFPGRFSGRQFSNSRSEMNVSTLELGDSALYLCASSPLGGGGNTIYFGEGSWLTVV.